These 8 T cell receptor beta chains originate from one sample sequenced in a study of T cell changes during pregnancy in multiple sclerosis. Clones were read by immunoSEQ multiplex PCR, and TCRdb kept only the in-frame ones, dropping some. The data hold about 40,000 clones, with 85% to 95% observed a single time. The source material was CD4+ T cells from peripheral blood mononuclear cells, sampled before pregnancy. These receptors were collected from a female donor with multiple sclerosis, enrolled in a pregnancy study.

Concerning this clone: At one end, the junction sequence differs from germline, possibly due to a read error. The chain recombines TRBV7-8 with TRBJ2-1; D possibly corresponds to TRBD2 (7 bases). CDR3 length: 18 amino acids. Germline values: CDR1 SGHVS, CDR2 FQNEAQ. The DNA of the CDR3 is TGTGCCAGCAACTTAGCACAGGTGCCGGGGGCGGGAGATGTTGAGCAGTTCTTC. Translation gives CASNLAQVPGAGDVEQFF.

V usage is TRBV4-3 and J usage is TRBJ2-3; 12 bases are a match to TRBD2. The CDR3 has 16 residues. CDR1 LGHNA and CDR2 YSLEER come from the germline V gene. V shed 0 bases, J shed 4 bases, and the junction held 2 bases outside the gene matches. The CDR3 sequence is CASSQDRLAGADTQYF. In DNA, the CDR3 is TGCGCCAGCAGCCAAGATCGACTAGCGGGAGCAGATACGCAGTATTTT.

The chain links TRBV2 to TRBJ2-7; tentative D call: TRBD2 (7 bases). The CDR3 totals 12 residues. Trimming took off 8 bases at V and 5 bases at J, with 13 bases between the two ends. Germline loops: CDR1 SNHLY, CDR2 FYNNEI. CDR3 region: CASQTGRDEQYF. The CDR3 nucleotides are TGTGCCAGCCAAACAGGGAGGGACGAGCAGTACTTC.

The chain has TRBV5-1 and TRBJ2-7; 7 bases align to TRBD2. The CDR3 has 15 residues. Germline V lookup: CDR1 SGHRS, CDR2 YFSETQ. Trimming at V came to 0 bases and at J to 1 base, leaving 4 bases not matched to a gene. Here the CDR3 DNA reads TGCGCCAGCAGCTTGGGTGGGGGGGGGTCCTACGAGCAGTACTTC. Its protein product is CASSLGGGGSYEQYF.

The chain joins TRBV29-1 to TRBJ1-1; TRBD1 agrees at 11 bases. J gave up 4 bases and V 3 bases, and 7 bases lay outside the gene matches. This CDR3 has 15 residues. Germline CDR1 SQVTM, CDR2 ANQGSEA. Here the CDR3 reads CSVDRTGGLGTEAFF. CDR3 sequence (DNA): TGCAGCGTTGACCGGACAGGGGGCTTGGGCACTGAAGCTTTCTTT. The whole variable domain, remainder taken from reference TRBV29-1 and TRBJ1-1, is SAVISQKPSRDICQRGTSLTIQCQVDSQVTMMFWYRQQPGQSLTLIATANQGSEATYESGFVIDKFPISRPNLTFSTLTVSNMSPEDSSIYLCSVDRTGGLGTEAFFGQGTRLTVV.

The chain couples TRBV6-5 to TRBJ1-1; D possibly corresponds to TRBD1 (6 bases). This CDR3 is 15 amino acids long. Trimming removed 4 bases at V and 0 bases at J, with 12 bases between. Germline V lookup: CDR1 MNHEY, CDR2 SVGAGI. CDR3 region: CASSFFRGMNTEAFF. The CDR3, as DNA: TGTGCCAGCAGTTTCTTCAGGGGCATGAACACTGAAGCTTTCTTT.

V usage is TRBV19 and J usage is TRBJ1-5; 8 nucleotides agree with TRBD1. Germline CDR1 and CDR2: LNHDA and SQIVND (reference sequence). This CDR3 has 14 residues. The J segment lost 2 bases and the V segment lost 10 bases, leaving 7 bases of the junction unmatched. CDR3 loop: CATGQGGGNQPQHF. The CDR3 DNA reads TGTGCCACTGGACAGGGTGGGGGCAATCAGCCCCAGCATTTT.

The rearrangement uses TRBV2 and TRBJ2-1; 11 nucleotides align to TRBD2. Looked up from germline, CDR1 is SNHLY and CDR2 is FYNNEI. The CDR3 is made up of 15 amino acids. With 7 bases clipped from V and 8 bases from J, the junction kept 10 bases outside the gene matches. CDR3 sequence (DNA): TGTGCCAGCAAGCTTCTAGCGGGAGGTTTAGATGAGCAGTTCTTC. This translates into CASKLLAGGLDEQFF.